This TCR beta chain was captured in a study of blood T cell repertoires in COVID-19. Background on the study: The analysed material was cDNA or gDNA that came from T cells, B-cell-depleted T cells, or PBMCs.

Study processing details: Nucleated cell number was recorded as an estimate derived from reference gene primer amplification. The repertoire was sequenced with immunoSEQ multiplex PCR; TCRdb's copy has only in-frame clones and lacks some. V and J calls and clone size are copied from that table; D and trimming were computed from the DNA. The sample lists approximately 270,000 clones, 75% to 90% occurring once. Deletions cut 6 bases from V and 1 base from J, with 15 bases between. Germline values: CDR1 LNHDA, CDR2 SQIVND (reference sequence). This CDR3 has 16 residues. The study drew participants aged about 18 to 95 years from some 23 US areas.

The chain links TRBV19 to TRBJ2-2, with TRBD1 as a possible D gene (5 bases). This clonotype was obtained from a young woman with acute COVID-19. The source material was PBMCs or T cells enriched from blood (not recorded which). The CDR3 DNA reads as TGTGCCAGTAGCAACAAAGGGGCTCTGAACACCGGGGAGCTGTTTTTT. Its translation is CASSNKGALNTGELFF.